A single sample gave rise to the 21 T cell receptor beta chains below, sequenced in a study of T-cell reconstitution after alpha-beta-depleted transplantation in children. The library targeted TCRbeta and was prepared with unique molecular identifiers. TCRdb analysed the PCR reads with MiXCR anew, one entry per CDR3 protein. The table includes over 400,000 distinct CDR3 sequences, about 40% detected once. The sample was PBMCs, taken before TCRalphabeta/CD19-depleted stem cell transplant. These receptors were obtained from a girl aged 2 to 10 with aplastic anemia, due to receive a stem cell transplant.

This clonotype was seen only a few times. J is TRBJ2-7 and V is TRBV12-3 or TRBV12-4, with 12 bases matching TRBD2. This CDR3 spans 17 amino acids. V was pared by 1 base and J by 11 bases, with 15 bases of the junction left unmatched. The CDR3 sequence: CASSLGSGTSGRPPEYF. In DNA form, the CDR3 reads TGTGCCAGCAGTTTAGGATCGGGTACTAGCGGGAGGCCCCCGGAGTACTTC.

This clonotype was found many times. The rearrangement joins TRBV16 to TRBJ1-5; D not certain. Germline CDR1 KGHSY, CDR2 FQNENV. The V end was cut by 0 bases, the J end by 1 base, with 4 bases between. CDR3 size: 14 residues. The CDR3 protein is CASSQSGSNQPQHF. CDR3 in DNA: TGTGCCAGCAGCCAATCAGGGAGCAATCAGCCCCAGCATTTT.

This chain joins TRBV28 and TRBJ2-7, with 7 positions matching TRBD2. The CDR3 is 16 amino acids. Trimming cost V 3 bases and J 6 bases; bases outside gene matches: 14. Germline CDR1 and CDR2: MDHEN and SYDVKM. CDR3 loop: CASSFGGRALPSEQYF. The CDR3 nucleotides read TGTGCCAGCAGTTTTGGGGGGAGGGCCCTCCCAAGCGAGCAGTACTTC.

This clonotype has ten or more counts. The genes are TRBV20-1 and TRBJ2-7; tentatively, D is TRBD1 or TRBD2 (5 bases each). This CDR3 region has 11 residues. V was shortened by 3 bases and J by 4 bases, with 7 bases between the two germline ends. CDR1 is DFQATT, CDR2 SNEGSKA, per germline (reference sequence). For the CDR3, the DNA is TGCAGTGCTAGCGAGGGGTACGAGCAGTACTTC. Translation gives CSASEGYEQYF.

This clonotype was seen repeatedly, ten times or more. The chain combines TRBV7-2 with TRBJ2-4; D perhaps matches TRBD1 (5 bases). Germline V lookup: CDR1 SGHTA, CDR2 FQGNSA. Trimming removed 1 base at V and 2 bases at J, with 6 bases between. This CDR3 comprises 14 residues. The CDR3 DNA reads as TGTGCCAGCAGCTTAGGGGGCACCAAAAACATTCAGTACTTC. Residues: CASSLGGTKNIQYF. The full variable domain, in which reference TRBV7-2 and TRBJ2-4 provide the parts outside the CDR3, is GAGVSQSPSNKVTEKGKDVELRCDPISGHTALYWYRQSLGQGLEFLIYFQGNSAPDKSGLPSDRFSAERTGGSVSTLTIQRTQQEDSAVYLCASSLGGTKNIQYFGAGTRLSVL.

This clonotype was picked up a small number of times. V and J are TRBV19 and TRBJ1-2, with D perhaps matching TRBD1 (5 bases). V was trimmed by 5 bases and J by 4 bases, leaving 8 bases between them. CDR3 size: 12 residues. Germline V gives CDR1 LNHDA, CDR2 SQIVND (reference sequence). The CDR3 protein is CASSVQAYGYTF. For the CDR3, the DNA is TGTGCCAGTAGTGTACAGGCCTATGGCTACACCTTC.

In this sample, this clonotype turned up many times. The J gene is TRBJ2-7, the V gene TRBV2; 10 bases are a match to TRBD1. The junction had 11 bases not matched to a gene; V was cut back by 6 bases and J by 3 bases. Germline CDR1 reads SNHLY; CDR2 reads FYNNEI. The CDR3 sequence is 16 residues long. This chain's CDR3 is CASSPAGTGDHYEQYF. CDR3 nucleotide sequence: TGTGCCAGCAGCCCCGCCGGGACAGGGGATCACTACGAGCAGTACTTC.

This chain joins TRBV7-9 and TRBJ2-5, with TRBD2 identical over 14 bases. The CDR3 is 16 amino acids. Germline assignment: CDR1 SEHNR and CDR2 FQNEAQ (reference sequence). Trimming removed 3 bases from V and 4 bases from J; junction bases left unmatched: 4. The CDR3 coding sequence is TGTGCCAGCAGCTTTTCCGGACTAGCGGGGGGAGAGACCCAGTACTTC. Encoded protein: CASSFSGLAGGETQYF.

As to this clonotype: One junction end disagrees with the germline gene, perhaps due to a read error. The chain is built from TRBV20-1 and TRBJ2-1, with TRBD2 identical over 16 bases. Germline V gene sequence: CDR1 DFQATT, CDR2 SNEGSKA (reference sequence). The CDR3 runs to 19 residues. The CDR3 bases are TGCTGTGCAGACGACCCGGGACTAGCGGGAGGGAGCTCCTACAATGAGCAGTTCTTC. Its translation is CCADDPGLAGGSSYNEQFF.

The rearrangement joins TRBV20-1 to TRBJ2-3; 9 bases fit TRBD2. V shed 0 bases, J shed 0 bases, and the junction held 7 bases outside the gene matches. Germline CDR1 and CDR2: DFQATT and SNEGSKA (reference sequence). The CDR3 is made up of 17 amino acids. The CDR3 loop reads CSARDSTSGPSTDTQYF. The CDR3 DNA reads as TGCAGTGCTAGAGATTCGACTAGCGGACCTAGCACAGATACGCAGTATTTT.

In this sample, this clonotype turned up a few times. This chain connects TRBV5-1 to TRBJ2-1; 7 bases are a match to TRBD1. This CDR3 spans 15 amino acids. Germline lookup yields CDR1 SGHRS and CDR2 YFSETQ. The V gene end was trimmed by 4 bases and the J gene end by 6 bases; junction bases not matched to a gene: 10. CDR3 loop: CASSEGGGGGNEQFF. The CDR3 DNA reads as TGCGCCAGCAGCGAAGGGGGCGGAGGTGGCAATGAGCAGTTCTTC.

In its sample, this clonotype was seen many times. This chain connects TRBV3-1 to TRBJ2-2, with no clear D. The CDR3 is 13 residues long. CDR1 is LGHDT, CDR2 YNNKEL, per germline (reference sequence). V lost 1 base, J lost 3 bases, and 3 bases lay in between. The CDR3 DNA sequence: TGTGCCAGCAGCCAAGGGCACACCGGGGAGCTGTTTTTT. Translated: CASSQGHTGELFF.

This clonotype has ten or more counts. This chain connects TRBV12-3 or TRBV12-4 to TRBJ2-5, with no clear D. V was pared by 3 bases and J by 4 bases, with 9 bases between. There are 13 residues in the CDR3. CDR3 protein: CASSLLTAETQYF. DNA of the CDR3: TGTGCCAGCAGTTTGCTCACGGCAGAGACCCAGTACTTC.

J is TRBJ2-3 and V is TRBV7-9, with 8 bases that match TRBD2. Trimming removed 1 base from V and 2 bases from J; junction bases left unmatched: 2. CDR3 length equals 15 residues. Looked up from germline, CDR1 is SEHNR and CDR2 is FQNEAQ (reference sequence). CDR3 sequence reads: CASSLVLAATDTQYF. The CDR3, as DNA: TGTGCCAGCAGCTTAGTACTAGCGGCCACAGATACGCAGTATTTT.

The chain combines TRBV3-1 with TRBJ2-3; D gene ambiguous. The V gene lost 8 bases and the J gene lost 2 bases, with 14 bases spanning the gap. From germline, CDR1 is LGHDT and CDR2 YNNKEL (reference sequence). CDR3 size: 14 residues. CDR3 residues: CASAPGSPTDTQYF. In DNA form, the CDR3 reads TGTGCCAGCGCGCCGGGTTCTCCCACAGATACGCAGTATTTT.

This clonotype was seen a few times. This CDR3 is CASSSASGRGEAFF. The DNA of the CDR3 is TGTGCCAGCAGCTCAGCGTCGGGAAGGGGTGAAGCTTTCTTT. The V call is TRBV14, the J call TRBJ1-1, with D perhaps TRBD1 (5 bases). Germline assignment: CDR1 SGHDN and CDR2 FVKESK. V lost 5 bases and J 7 bases, leaving 17 bases between the germline ends. The CDR3 is 14 residues long.

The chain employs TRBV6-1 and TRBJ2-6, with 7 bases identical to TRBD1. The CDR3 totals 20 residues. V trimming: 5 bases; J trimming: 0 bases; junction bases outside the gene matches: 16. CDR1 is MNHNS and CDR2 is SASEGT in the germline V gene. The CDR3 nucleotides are TGTGCCAGCAGTCAAATCGGACAGGCCTCAACTTTCTCTGGGGCCAACGTCCTGACTTTC. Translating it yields CASSQIGQASTFSGANVLTF.

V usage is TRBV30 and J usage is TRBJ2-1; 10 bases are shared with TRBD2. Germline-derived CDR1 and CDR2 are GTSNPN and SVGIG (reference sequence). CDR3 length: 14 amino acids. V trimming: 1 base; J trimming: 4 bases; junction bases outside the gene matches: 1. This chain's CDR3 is CAWSELAGYNEQFF. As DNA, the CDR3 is TGTGCCTGGAGTGAACTAGCGGGGTACAATGAGCAGTTCTTC. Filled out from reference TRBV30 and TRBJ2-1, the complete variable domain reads SQTIHQWPATLVQPVGSPLSLECTVEGTSNPNLYWYRQAAGRGLQLLFYSVGIGQISSEVPQNLSASRPQDRQFILSSKKLLLSDSGFYLCAWSELAGYNEQFFGPGTRLTVL.

DNA of the CDR3: TGCGCCAGCAGCCAAGATATACAGGGGGCAGATACGCAGTATTTT. Translation: CASSQDIQGADTQYF. The J gene is TRBJ2-3, the V gene TRBV4-1, with 8 bases that match TRBD1. Germline V lookup: CDR1 MGHRA, CDR2 YSYEKL. The CDR3 totals 15 residues. V gave up 0 bases and J gave up 4 bases; unmatched junction bases: 3.

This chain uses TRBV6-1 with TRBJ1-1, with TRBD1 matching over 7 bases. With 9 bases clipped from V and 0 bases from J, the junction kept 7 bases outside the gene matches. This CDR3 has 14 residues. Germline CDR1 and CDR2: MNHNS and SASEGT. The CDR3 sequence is CASQTGTLNTEAFF. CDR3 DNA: TGTGCCAGTCAGACAGGGACCCTGAACACTGAAGCTTTCTTT.

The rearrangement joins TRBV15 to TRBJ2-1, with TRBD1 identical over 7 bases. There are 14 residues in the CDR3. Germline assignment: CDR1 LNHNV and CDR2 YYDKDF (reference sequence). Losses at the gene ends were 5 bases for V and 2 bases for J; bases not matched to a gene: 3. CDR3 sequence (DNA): TGTGCCACCAGCCCACAGGGGACCTACAATGAGCAGTTCTTC. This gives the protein CATSPQGTYNEQFF.